The 7 T cell receptor beta chains given below trace back to one sample, sequenced in a study of T cell changes during pregnancy in multiple sclerosis. Profiling relied on immunoSEQ multiplex PCR, and the TCRdb table lists in-frame clones only, not all of them. This repertoire shows some 70,000 clones, around 92% found once; its top ten account for 1.1% to 1.5%. Sequenced material: peripheral blood, taken in the second trimester of pregnancy. Every receptor here comes from a female donor in good health, enrolled as a control in a pregnancy study.

The chain links TRBV27 to TRBJ1-6, with 8 bases matching TRBD1. The CDR3 covers 16 residues. The germline CDR1 and CDR2 sequences are MNHEY and SMNVEV (reference sequence). J lost 9 bases, V lost 6 bases, and 13 bases had no gene match. The CDR3 DNA reads as TGTGCCAGCAGCCGAGAATCCAGGACAGGGAGTTCACCCCTCCACTTT. As protein: CASSRESRTGSSPLHF.

The chain combines TRBV4-1 with TRBJ2-7; tentatively, D is TRBD2 (6 bases). V was shortened by 1 base and J by 3 bases, with 13 bases between the two germline ends. Germline V CDR1 and CDR2: MGHRA, YSYEKL. This CDR3 contains 15 residues. This CDR3 reads CASSQASGGIYEQYF. CDR3 DNA sequence: TGCGCCAGCAGCCAAGCCTCCGGCGGGATCTACGAGCAGTACTTC.

The rearrangement joins TRBV28 to TRBJ2-7, with D possibly TRBD2 on 5 matching bases. The V gene's germline CDR1 is MDHEN and CDR2 SYDVKM. Trimming took 8 bases from V and 4 from J, leaving 24 bases between them. CDR3 length: 16 amino acids. The chain's CDR3 is CASAFNVRGDGYEQYF. In DNA, the CDR3 is TGTGCCAGCGCGTTTAATGTCCGGGGAGATGGGTACGAGCAGTACTTC.

This clone has just one count. At one end the junction does not follow the germline gene, possibly because of a read error. This chain connects TRBV7-2 to TRBJ2-7, with TRBD2 identical over 15 bases. The CDR3 length is 15 residues. From germline, CDR1 is SGHTA and CDR2 FQGNSA. The DNA of the CDR3 is TGTGCCAGCAGCCATGGACTAGCGGGAGGGGCGGGCCTCTTCTTC. Protein sequence: CASSHGLAGGAGLFF.

This chain links TRBV6-6 with TRBJ2-1, with TRBD2 matching 8 bases. The V segment lost 7 bases and the J segment 4 bases; nucleotides outside the gene matches: 12. Germline assignment: CDR1 MNHNY and CDR2 SVGAGI (reference sequence). This CDR3 is built from 16 residues. DNA of the CDR3: TGTGCCAGCACTCAATCGAGCGGGGGTATGTACAATGAGCAGTTCTTC. Encoded protein: CASTQSSGGMYNEQFF.

This clone was seen just once. The genes are TRBV4-3 and TRBJ2-1; 10 bases are shared with TRBD1. J was trimmed by 5 bases and V by 2 bases; bases with no gene match: 6. Germline CDR1 LGHNA, CDR2 YSLEER. The CDR3 covers 16 residues. The CDR3 here is CASSQIRTGGHNEQFF. As DNA, the CDR3 is TGCGCCAGCAGCCAAATAAGGACAGGGGGTCACAATGAGCAGTTCTTC.

The chain combines TRBV7-8 with TRBJ1-2; 7 bases are a match to TRBD1. This CDR3 spans 13 amino acids. Germline-derived CDR1 and CDR2 are SGHVS and FQNEAQ. V lost 7 bases to trimming and J lost 5 bases; unmatched junction nucleotides: 7. In nucleotides, the CDR3 is TGTGCCAGCACCAGACAGGGACGGTATGGCTACACCTTC. Its protein product is CASTRQGRYGYTF.